This T cell receptor (beta chain) was retrieved from a study of cytomegalovirus exposure and HLA in healthy donors (dated by TCRdb to 2016 to 2017). Turning to the overall study: An earlier analysis of several hundred of the donors reported approximately 270 Gb of sequence data and around 120 million unique TCR beta sequences from about 179 million T cells. Among some 400 genotyped donors of the cohort, an average of roughly 230,000 unique TCR beta nucleotide sequences was sequenced per donor, of which roughly 17% were non-productive. The study profiled the T cell repertoires of hundreds of subjects by immunosequencing and related them to cytomegalovirus serostatus. About five DR-DQ haplotypes were treated as single units for association and clustering because of strong linkage in the cohort. To decide whether each TCR beta V gene segment behaved as functional or pseudogenic, an earlier analysis of approximately 590 of the donors relied on high-throughput TCR beta sequencing. HLA typing covered class I and class II loci at four-digit resolution. All discovery cohort repertoires had been generated on a single sequencing platform. Of the roughly 400 genotyped donors, approximately 81% were placed in the genetic ancestry cluster associated with self-reported Caucasian donors. Genome-wide SNP genotypes for about 55% of the roughly 670 donors were used in a later genetic analysis, which treated that subset as a discovery cohort. A separate validation cohort of over a hundred different subjects was used in addition to the roughly 620-subject first cohort. The study aimed to test whether cataloging public T cell receptors could reveal signatures of past pathogen exposure. Typing coverage varied by locus: 629-630 donors for A, B, C, DRB1 and DQB1; more than 500 for DQA1; 606 for DPA1; approximately 450 for DPB1. A later analysis re-analyzed previously published TCR beta repertoires from about 600 donors and added high-resolution HLA genotyping to study TCR occurrence patterns. High-throughput TCR immunosequencing, statistical association of individual TCRs with disease status, and machine learning were combined to predict cytomegalovirus infection status. The later analysis used no new phenotypic data to find candidate immune exposures, relying instead on TCR beta sequences and their occurrence across donors. About 280 gigabases of sequencing data and 91 million or so unique TCR sequences made up an early release that covered about 640 HLA-typed donors. Donor age, sex, ethnicity and CMV serostatus were collected together with the repertoire data.

Note on this clone: What this receptor recognizes is not known. Base qualities were left out, and no much larger clone turns up one base away.

CDR1 and CDR2 (MGHDK, SYGVNS) derive from the germline V gene. The V end gives up 3 bases and the J end 2 bases, leaving 8 bases in the junction not matched to a gene. The CDR3 goes from the cysteine to the phenylalanine over 17 residues. Of the read, only the CDR3 DNA is kept; its 51 bases are in frame from base 1. The cohort was made up of about 670 healthy bone marrow donors. At the time of sampling, every cohort member was nominally healthy, though immune exposures that went unrecorded were likely present. The donor tested CMV seronegative, placing the donor among the 300 to 400 seronegative members of the cohort. A peripheral blood sample was collected from each donor, and TCR beta sequencing was performed on peripheral blood mononuclear cells. Genomic DNA was extracted from the blood cell samples with the Qiagen DNeasy Blood Extraction Kit. Study-level results and caveats: The only immune exposure information available for the cohort was CMV serostatus. Compared with the approximately 600-donor mean, donors in an Asian-associated ancestry cluster had fewer N-insertions in productive TCRs, according to a later genetic analysis. HLA typing was unavailable for some donors at each locus, so association tests used only the typed subset. In a later analysis, around 17,000 TCR beta sequences were associated with specific HLA alleles at a false discovery rate of 0.05. In a later analysis, the rate of TCR association differed among HLA loci, with DRB1 alleles having the most associated TCRs and HLA-C alleles having the fewest. The study listed 150 to 200 TCR beta chains as associated with cytomegalovirus. Three of the identified cytomegalovirus-associated TCR beta chains were confirmed in vitro to be specific for cytomegalovirus antigens. In an earlier analysis of around 600 of the donors, most TCR beta V segments were observed in productive rearrangements about 87% or about 30% of the time, broadly matching IMGT annotations. A later analysis found that most CMV-associated TCR beta chains appeared HLA-restricted, with HLA associations seemingly driven largely by CMV exposure. Correlated functional status among segregating V segments might be attributable to linkage disequilibrium, but an unknown experimental factor could not be ruled out. Sequencing depth was assumed to be roughly uniform across donors in the presence/absence analyses, though that assumption may not hold. In a later analysis, HLA-associated TCR beta chains showed more clonal expansion and lower generation probabilities than non-associated chains that were equally common. A group of highly shared sequence variants was considered likely to be a technical artifact of the sequencing pipeline. The 87-base-pair reads could not distinguish some IMGT-functional V segments, including TRBV6-2 and TRBV6-3, so those segments were excluded. According to the authors, the approach could potentially be generalized to other disease states and immunological phenotypes. Roughly 17 rarely observed V segments, including chromosome 9 orphons, were excluded from the earlier analysis of 550 to 700 of the donors because counts were too low. A further reported finding was that TCR beta sequences accurately predicted the HLA-A and HLA-B alleles for most subjects in the first cohort. According to a later analysis, parvovirus B19, influenza, CMV and Epstein-Barr virus appeared linked to several top co-occurrence clusters. In this cohort, only TCR beta chains were sequenced, and detectable features were limited by the absence of alpha or paired-chain data. An association between a missense DCLRE1C variant and V-gene and J-gene trimming of TCR beta chains was found in a later genetic analysis and replicated in an independent cohort. When HLA alleles, especially DR and DQ, strongly co-occurred, attributing TCR associations to individual alleles was difficult. In both the original and validation cohorts, the classifier was reported to diagnose cytomegalovirus status with high specificity and sensitivity. Most TCR sequences were observed very rarely across donors, whereas some public TCRs were present in many individuals.

The method was the immunoSEQ multiplex PCR assay. A mixture of 60 forward primers for TCR Vbeta segments and 13 reverse primers for TCR Jbeta segments was used in the multiplex PCR. The CDR3 region of rearranged TCR beta genes was amplified from genomic DNA with a multiplex PCR assay. The amplified TCR beta libraries were sequenced on the Illumina HiSeq System as 87-base-pair reads. Regarding the original processing steps: Across the 670 or so repertoires, a later analysis counted tens of millions of unique TCR beta chains, approximately 12 million of which were shared by at least two donors. Raw reads were error-corrected and collapsed into unique sequences by a nearest-neighbor algorithm in which closely related sequences were merged to remove PCR and sequencing errors. Alignment of CDR3 sequences to IMGT reference sequences was used to assign V, D and J gene segments. For a sequence to be retained, a match of at least six nucleotides was required to both a V gene segment and a J gene segment. Rearrangements were classified as productive when the CDR3 lacked stop codons and remained in frame with V and J, and all other rearrangements were classified as non-productive. CDR3 was defined according to IMGT convention as the region running from the second conserved V-encoded cysteine to the conserved J-encoded phenylalanine. The earlier analysis of roughly 590 of the donors excluded sequences that lacked an unambiguous match to a single V gene segment. An earlier analysis of 587 of the donors classified V segments as functional when productive rearrangements were above 56.7% and as segregating when the standard deviation between donors was above 5%. To diagnose cytomegalovirus status from the catalog of TCR beta chain sequences, a statistical classification framework was built. A later analysis assigned V and J genes by comparing TCR nucleotide sequences with IMGT/GENE-DB human TR gene sequences. Using the TCRdist pipeline, a later analysis assigned CDR3 sequences along with most-parsimonious VDJ recombination scenarios. A later analysis defined each TCR beta chain by its CDR3 amino acid sequence plus V-gene family, and excluded reads lacking a unique V-gene family. A later analysis removed roughly 590 highly shared, low-generation-probability nucleotide sequences to deal with suspected cross-contamination and a sequencing artifact. A later analysis calculated a clonal expansion index for each public chain from normalized within-repertoire ranks of inferred template counts. In a later analysis, generation probabilities were computed with a VDJ recombination model fitted to out-of-frame rearrangements, and the resulting probabilities were checked against IGoR. In a later analysis, TCR-TCR, TCR-HLA and TCR-CMV co-occurrence was scored with hypergeometric tests, and a repertoire-size bias correction was applied to TCR pairs. To estimate false discovery rates, a later analysis permuted the HLA or CMV assignments 20 times. In a later analysis, co-occurring TCRs were grouped using DBSCAN, and TCRdist sequence similarity was added for clustering within HLA-allele-positive subsets. Co-occurrence clustering excluded repertoires with fewer than 30,000 or more than 120,000 public chains, plus five with anomalous nucleotide sharing. TCRdb's version of the immuneACCESS table is confined to in-frame rearrangements and falls short of the full clone set. An unresolved V gene accounts for under half of the shortfall where checked; the remainder is of unknown origin. That table supplies the V and J calls and clone size; D and trimming were determined from the DNA. The sample data list around 85,000 clones, and about 80% of these were observed just once. The ten largest make up about 7.3% of the sample.

Sequencing was done on a sample of PBMCs. The V gene is TRBV25-1 and the J gene is TRBJ2-2; 8 bases in the middle match TRBD1. The TCR comes from a man aged 25-40 years in good health and CMV-seronegative. The DNA sequence is given as TGTGCCAGCAGTGATCCTGACAGGGGAGAAAACACCGGGGAGCTGTTTTTT. This codes for CASSDPDRGENTGELFF.